The entry below gives a single T cell receptor (beta chain) sequence along with its context. Its matching antigen is unknown. These data belong to a study of cytomegalovirus exposure and HLA in healthy donors. Study results and caveats: Earlier results showed most TCR beta V segments being productive about 87% or about 30% of the time. It was only CMV serostatus that was available as immune exposure information.

Amplification used 60 Vbeta primers and 13 Jbeta primers. The method was immunoSEQ multiplex PCR; TCRdb's version includes in-frame clones alone and lacks a portion of them. Its listing shows about 140,000 clones. Germline CDR1 SGHTS, CDR2 YDEGEE. V was cut by 0 bases and J by 0 bases, with 7 bases left in between. This CDR3 has 14 amino acids. This sequence originates from a male donor in good health and CMV-seronegative. V usage is TRBV5-8 and J usage is TRBJ2-7; D is undetermined. Material for sequencing was PBMCs. The CDR3 DNA reads as TGTGCCAGCAGCTTGGGGCTAGACTCCTACGAGCAGTACTTC. This sequence encodes CASSLGLDSYEQYF.